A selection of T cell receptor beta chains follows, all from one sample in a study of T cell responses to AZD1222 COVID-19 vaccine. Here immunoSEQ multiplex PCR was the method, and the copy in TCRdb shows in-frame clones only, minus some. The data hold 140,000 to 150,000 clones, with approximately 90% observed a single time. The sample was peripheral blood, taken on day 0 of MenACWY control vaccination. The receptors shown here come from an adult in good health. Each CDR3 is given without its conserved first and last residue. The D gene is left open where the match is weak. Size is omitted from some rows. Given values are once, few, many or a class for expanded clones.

cdr3_aa: ASSYSGSSNQPQH
v_call: TRBV6-5
j_call: TRBJ1-5
clone_size: NA
d_call: NA

cdr3_aa: ASSTGGGANQPQH
v_call: TRBV19
j_call: TRBJ1-5
clone_size: NA
d_call: NA

cdr3_aa: ASSEYGRGDYNEQF
v_call: TRBV25-1
j_call: TRBJ2-1
clone_size: NA
d_call: TRBD2

cdr3_aa: ASSLAGVGEAF
v_call: TRBV27
j_call: TRBJ1-1
clone_size: NA
d_call: NA

cdr3_aa: ASSLLADSYNEQF
v_call: TRBV27
j_call: TRBJ2-1
clone_size: NA
d_call: TRBD2

cdr3_aa: ASRTTSGRVHEQY
v_call: TRBV2
j_call: TRBJ2-7
clone_size: NA
d_call: TRBD2

cdr3_aa: ATSRYRGTGELF
v_call: TRBV24-1
j_call: TRBJ2-2
clone_size: NA
d_call: TRBD1

cdr3_aa: ASSQVFAGGYNEQF
v_call: TRBV4-1
j_call: TRBJ2-1
clone_size: NA
d_call: TRBD2

cdr3_aa: ASSTDSRYGYT
v_call: TRBV19
j_call: TRBJ1-2
clone_size: NA
d_call: NA

cdr3_aa: ASSRSSEPYEQY
v_call: TRBV4-2
j_call: TRBJ2-7
clone_size: NA
d_call: NA

cdr3_aa: ASSSLTSGVGNGYT
v_call: TRBV13
j_call: TRBJ1-2
clone_size: NA
d_call: NA

cdr3_aa: ASSLSPGQGADNSPLH
v_call: TRBV27
j_call: TRBJ1-6
clone_size: NA
d_call: TRBD1

cdr3_aa: ASSLSLPGTGGNYGYT
v_call: TRBV27
j_call: TRBJ1-2
clone_size: NA
d_call: TRBD1

cdr3_aa: ASSWAGNTGELF
v_call: TRBV27
j_call: TRBJ2-2
clone_size: NA
d_call: NA

cdr3_aa: ASSLDGYRFSPLH
v_call: TRBV11-2
j_call: TRBJ1-6
clone_size: few
d_call: NA

cdr3_aa: ASSSHTGELF
v_call: TRBV9
j_call: TRBJ2-2
clone_size: NA
d_call: NA

cdr3_aa: ASSIGGLTYEQY
v_call: TRBV19
j_call: TRBJ2-7
clone_size: NA
d_call: NA

cdr3_aa: ASSLDPSGSYEQF
v_call: TRBV7-6
j_call: TRBJ2-1
clone_size: NA
d_call: TRBD2

cdr3_aa: ASSLSRMNTEAF
v_call: TRBV5-1
j_call: TRBJ1-1
clone_size: NA
d_call: NA

cdr3_aa: SAPERWEQY
v_call: TRBV20-1
j_call: TRBJ2-7
clone_size: NA
d_call: NA

cdr3_aa: ASSIRGRETQY
v_call: TRBV27
j_call: TRBJ2-5
clone_size: NA
d_call: NA

cdr3_aa: ASSLNRDPEAF
v_call: TRBV7-2
j_call: TRBJ1-1
clone_size: NA
d_call: NA

cdr3_aa: ASGLPGRETQY
v_call: TRBV12-5
j_call: TRBJ2-5
clone_size: NA
d_call: NA

cdr3_aa: ASSLQGTGGGETQY
v_call: TRBV13
j_call: TRBJ2-5
clone_size: NA
d_call: TRBD1

cdr3_aa: ASSGQGAGSPLH
v_call: TRBV19
j_call: TRBJ1-6
clone_size: NA
d_call: TRBD1

cdr3_aa: ATETDAYEQY
v_call: TRBV28
j_call: TRBJ2-7
clone_size: once
d_call: NA

cdr3_aa: ATSRVPGQESNQPQH
v_call: TRBV15
j_call: TRBJ1-5
clone_size: NA
d_call: TRBD1

cdr3_aa: ASSLGRGPNEKLF
v_call: TRBV7-9
j_call: TRBJ1-4
clone_size: NA
d_call: TRBD1

cdr3_aa: AISEKGQPNTEAF
v_call: TRBV10-3
j_call: TRBJ1-1
clone_size: NA
d_call: TRBD1

cdr3_aa: ASSIAAPDNNQPQH
v_call: TRBV5-6
j_call: TRBJ1-5
clone_size: few
d_call: NA

cdr3_aa: ASSPQGSVNTEAF
v_call: TRBV7-9
j_call: TRBJ1-1
clone_size: NA
d_call: NA

cdr3_aa: ASSLFVSTDTQY
v_call: TRBV27
j_call: TRBJ2-3
clone_size: NA
d_call: NA

cdr3_aa: AISEVGSNSPLH
v_call: TRBV10-3
j_call: TRBJ1-6
clone_size: NA
d_call: NA

cdr3_aa: ASSYAGSTDTQY
v_call: TRBV7-9
j_call: TRBJ2-3
clone_size: NA
d_call: NA

cdr3_aa: ASSLVGATNEKLF
v_call: TRBV7-2
j_call: TRBJ1-4
clone_size: NA
d_call: NA

cdr3_aa: ASSDSTGGFYSYEQY
v_call: TRBV6-4
j_call: TRBJ2-7
clone_size: NA
d_call: TRBD2

cdr3_aa: ASSGSYEQY
v_call: TRBV25-1
j_call: TRBJ2-7
clone_size: NA
d_call: NA

cdr3_aa: ASSFSTSGNTIY
v_call: TRBV6-5
j_call: TRBJ1-3
clone_size: NA
d_call: NA

cdr3_aa: ASSRLGEEEY
v_call: TRBV3-1/TRBV3-2
j_call: TRBJ2-7
clone_size: NA
d_call: NA

cdr3_aa: ASNLGSYNEQF
v_call: TRBV10-2
j_call: TRBJ2-1
clone_size: NA
d_call: NA

cdr3_aa: ASSLRPSPSGANVLT
v_call: TRBV7-3
j_call: TRBJ2-6
clone_size: once
d_call: NA

cdr3_aa: ASSLSWDRNSPLH
v_call: TRBV7-9
j_call: TRBJ1-6
clone_size: NA
d_call: TRBD1

cdr3_aa: ASSLGPYSNQPQH
v_call: TRBV28
j_call: TRBJ1-5
clone_size: NA
d_call: NA

cdr3_aa: ASSLRGRPNTGELF
v_call: TRBV7-3
j_call: TRBJ2-2
clone_size: NA
d_call: NA

cdr3_aa: ASNRGWSYEQY
v_call: TRBV25-1
j_call: TRBJ2-7
clone_size: once
d_call: NA

cdr3_aa: ASGRTGGSYEQY
v_call: TRBV6-1
j_call: TRBJ2-7
clone_size: few
d_call: TRBD1

cdr3_aa: ASSVEGGRQPQH
v_call: TRBV9
j_call: TRBJ1-5
clone_size: NA
d_call: NA

cdr3_aa: ASSLGDRVHEQY
v_call: TRBV7-2
j_call: TRBJ2-7
clone_size: NA
d_call: TRBD1

cdr3_aa: SARISEKLF
v_call: TRBV20-1
j_call: TRBJ1-4
clone_size: NA
d_call: NA

cdr3_aa: ASSLHTQGPNQPQH
v_call: TRBV7-8
j_call: TRBJ1-5
clone_size: NA
d_call: NA

cdr3_aa: ASSFILWDRSSSYEQY
v_call: TRBV7-2
j_call: TRBJ2-7
clone_size: NA
d_call: TRBD1

cdr3_aa: ASSPQREGRNNEQF
v_call: TRBV7-8
j_call: TRBJ2-1
clone_size: NA
d_call: TRBD2

cdr3_aa: ASSLGDRDYNEQF
v_call: TRBV5-1
j_call: TRBJ2-1
clone_size: few
d_call: TRBD1

cdr3_aa: ASRPSDRGGTEAF
v_call: TRBV4-1
j_call: TRBJ1-1
clone_size: NA
d_call: TRBD1

cdr3_aa: ASSPTRGWELF
v_call: TRBV5-4
j_call: TRBJ2-2
clone_size: NA
d_call: NA